This T cell receptor (beta chain) was captured by sequencing in a study of blood T cell repertoires in COVID-19. The table came from immunoSEQ multiplex PCR; TCRdb's copy has only in-frame clones and leaves some out. The top ten clones hold 0.55% to 0.75% of a sample with a few hundred thousand clones, 90% of them seen once. This CDR3 has 14 amino acids. The participants were between roughly 18 and 89 years old and came from about two dozen US areas. Input material: PBMCs or T cells enriched from blood (not recorded which). V usage is TRBV21-1 and J usage is TRBJ1-4; the table's TRBD1 call for D was not verified on the DNA. TRBV21-1 is a pseudogene. This TCR was recovered from a man aged 18 to 29 who had recovered from COVID-19. In DNA form, the CDR3 reads TGTGCCAGCAGCAGACAGGCAGCTAATGAAAAACTGTTTTTT. It is translated as CASSRQAANEKLFF.